Below are 9 T cell receptor beta chains sequenced from a single sample in a study of tumor-infiltrating lymphocytes in primary liver carcinoma. Extraction also yielded germline DNA, while blood RNA was obtained from unsorted whole blood. TCR beta cDNA was reverse-transcribed from approximately 0.45 ug of total RNA. The reaction used a constant-region primer and ProtoScript II reverse transcriptase. Three-round nested multiplex PCR performed with slightly modified ARM-PCR produced the TCR beta libraries. It was with TRBV1-TRBV30 forward primers and a C-beta reverse primer that the first two PCR rounds were run, at about 10 cycles each. MiXCR, run by TCRdb on the multiplex PCR reads, gives a single entry per CDR3 protein. The table has about 200,000 distinct CDR3 sequences, roughly 61% seen once. Sample: peripheral blood. These receptors were collected from a woman aged 55 to 70 with primary liver carcinoma and hepatitis B virus infection.

Comment on this clonotype: The germline gene is not matched at one end of the junction; a read error may be the cause. The chain recombines TRBV6-2 or TRBV6-3 with TRBJ2-2, with 9 bases that match TRBD1. CDR1 MNHEY and CDR2 SVGEGT come from the germline V gene. This CDR3 is 17 amino acids long. The CDR3 loop reads CASTYNSGQGGTGELFF. The CDR3 nucleotides read TGCGCCAGCACTTACAACTCGGGACAGGGCGGCACCGGGGAGCTGTTTTTT.

This clonotype was detected many times. The chain combines TRBV10-3 with TRBJ2-1; D could derive from TRBD1 or TRBD2 (5 bases each). V lost 10 bases to trimming and J lost 0 bases, with 13 bases between them. The CDR3 is 14 amino acids. Germline CDR1 is ENHRY and CDR2 is SYGVKD. The CDR3 DNA follows: TGTGCCACCGGGACGGAGAGCTCCTACAATGAGCAGTTCTTC. Its protein is CATGTESSYNEQFF.

About this clonotype itself: A read error may produce the germline difference seen at one junction end. This rearrangement joins TRBV11-2 to TRBJ2-7; 9 nucleotides line up with TRBD1. CDR1 SGHAT and CDR2 FQNNGV come from the germline V gene. The CDR3 has 15 amino acids. This chain's CDR3 is CTSSSFRDRVYEQYF. The CDR3, as DNA: TGTACCAGCAGCTCATTCAGGGACAGGGTCTACGAGCAGTACTTC.

This clonotype was found many times. The rearrangement joins TRBV5-5 to TRBJ2-3, with D perhaps TRBD2 (5 bases). The V end lost 0 bases, the J end lost 4 bases, and 18 bases lay between the germline ends. The CDR3 contains 17 residues. Germline-derived CDR1 and CDR2 are SGHKS and YYEKEE (reference sequence). The CDR3 nucleotides read TGTGCCAGCAGCTTGGTTGCTAGATTGGAGGTCTCAGATACGCAGTATTTT. It specifies CASSLVARLEVSDTQYF.

This clonotype was seen only once. This may stem from a read error, because a much larger clone lies one nucleotide away. V gene TRBV7-8 combines with J gene TRBJ2-7, with a possible D match to TRBD2 (5 bases). Germline lookup yields CDR1 SGHVS and CDR2 FQNEAQ. The CDR3 runs 13 residues. CDR3 region: CASSLGAAYEEYF. The DNA for the CDR3 is TGTGCCAGCAGCTTAGGAGCGGCTTACGAGGAGTACTTC.

Comment on this clonotype: The CDR3 does not close with the conserved phenylalanine or tryptophan, likely indicating a read error. The rearrangement uses TRBV4-2 and TRBJ2-4, with D possibly matching TRBD1 (5 bases). The CDR3 loop spans 17 amino acids. Germline CDR1 LGHNA, CDR2 YNFKEQ. CDR3 in amino acids: CASSQVSRTTSKNIQYS. The DNA of the CDR3 is TGTGCCAGCAGCCAAGTATCTCGGACAACGAGCAAAAACATACAGTACTCC.

This clonotype came up many times. This rearrangement joins TRBV5-1 to TRBJ2-2; D is possibly TRBD1 (5 bases). This CDR3 is 15 amino acids long. Germline V gives CDR1 SGHRS, CDR2 YFSETQ. The V gene lost 4 bases and the J gene lost 3 bases, with 13 bases spanning the gap. CDR3 protein: CASSRTRGDTGELFF. In DNA form, the CDR3 reads TGCGCCAGCAGCCGGACAAGAGGAGACACCGGGGAGCTGTTTTTT.

CDR3 loop: CASGPGTGGYEQYF. Here the CDR3 DNA reads TGTGCCAGCGGTCCCGGGACAGGAGGCTACGAGCAGTACTTC. The chain uses TRBV6-1 and TRBJ2-7; 8 positions agree with TRBD1. J was trimmed by 3 bases and V by 8 bases; bases with no gene match: 9. This CDR3 is built from 14 residues. CDR1 MNHNS and CDR2 SASEGT come from the germline V gene.

V gene TRBV5-4 combines with J gene TRBJ2-5; maybe TRBD2 (5 bases). Trimming left V 0 bases short and J 5 bases short, with 11 bases between. The CDR3 is 14 amino acids. Germline values: CDR1 SGHNT, CDR2 YYREEE (reference sequence). CDR3 amino acids: CASSLDSGSETQYF. Here the CDR3 DNA reads TGTGCCAGCAGCTTGGATTCGGGAAGCGAGACCCAGTACTTC.